This T cell receptor (beta chain) was identified in a study of OX40 agonist ivuxolimab in advanced cancers. Study background: Patients were treated with intravenous ivuxolimab, dosed at 0.01 to 10 mg/kg and infused every 2 weeks. Participants, 82.7% male, averaged roughly 60 years of age, ranging from roughly 23 to 80.

This table comes from immunoSEQ multiplex PCR, and its TCRdb copy is limited to in-frame clones, with some not included. The table lists about 69,000 clones, 85% to 90% of them singletons, with around 6% in the top ten. The CDR3 consists of 15 residues. The germline gives CDR1 LNHNV, CDR2 YYDKDF (reference sequence). Trimming left V 3 bases short and J 2 bases short, with 13 bases between. The chain recombines TRBV15 with TRBJ2-5, with D possibly TRBD2 on 6 matching bases. This clonotype originated in an adult with an advanced solid tumor such as melanoma, head and neck, liver or kidney cancer. This material consisted of CD4+ or CD8+ T cells sorted from blood, taken in a trial of the OX40 agonist ivuxolimab. This chain's CDR3 is CATSRRRGGQETQYF. The CDR3 DNA is TGTGCCACCAGCAGGAGGCGGGGCGGACAAGAGACCCAGTACTTC.